This TCR beta chain is drawn from a study of PD-L1 blockade in urothelial cancer. About the study: Across blood samples, T cells had a median count of roughly 140,000.

The diagnosis in patients was locally advanced or metastatic urothelial carcinoma. Assay: immunoSEQ multiplex PCR; the TCRdb copy retains only in-frame clones and omits some. The table shows under 55,000 clones, with approximately 84% occurring only once. The sequence came from a man aged 35 to 55 with urothelial cancer. The sequences come from PBMCs, collected around atezolizumab (anti-PD-L1) treatment.

CDR3 in amino acids: CASSFGLTQETQYF. The CDR3 DNA follows: TGTGCCAGCAGCTTTGGACTGACCCAAGAGACCCAGTACTTC. V and J are TRBV11-2 and TRBJ2-5; possible D gene TRBD2, 5 bases. The CDR3 totals 14 residues. The germline V and J ends were trimmed by 3 bases and 1 base, with 9 bases remaining between them. In germline, CDR1 is SGHAT, CDR2 FQNNGV. The full variable domain, in which reference TRBV11-2 and TRBJ2-5 provide the parts outside the CDR3, is EAGVAQSPRYKIIEKRQSVAFWCNPISGHATLYWYQQILGQGPKLLIQFQNNGVVDDSQLPKDRFSAERLKGVDSTLKIQPAKLEDSAVYLCASSFGLTQETQYFGPGTRLLVL.